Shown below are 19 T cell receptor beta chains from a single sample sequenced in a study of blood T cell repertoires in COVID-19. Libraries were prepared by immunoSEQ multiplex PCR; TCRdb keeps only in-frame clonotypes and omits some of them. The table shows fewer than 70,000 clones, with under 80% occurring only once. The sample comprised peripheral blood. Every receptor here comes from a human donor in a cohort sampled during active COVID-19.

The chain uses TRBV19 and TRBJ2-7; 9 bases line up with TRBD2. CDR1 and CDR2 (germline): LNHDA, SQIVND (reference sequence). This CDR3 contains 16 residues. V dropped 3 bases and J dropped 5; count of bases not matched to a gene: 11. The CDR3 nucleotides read TGTGCCAGTAGTATTCACCCGAGCGGGGGGATCCACGAGCAGTACTTC. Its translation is CASSIHPSGGIHEQYF. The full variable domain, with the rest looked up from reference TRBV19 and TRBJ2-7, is DGGITQSPKYLFRKEGQNVTLSCEQNLNHDAMYWYRQDPGQGLRLIYYSQIVNDFQKGDIAEGYSVSREKKESFPLTVTSAQKNPTAFYLCASSIHPSGGIHEQYFGPGTRLTVT.

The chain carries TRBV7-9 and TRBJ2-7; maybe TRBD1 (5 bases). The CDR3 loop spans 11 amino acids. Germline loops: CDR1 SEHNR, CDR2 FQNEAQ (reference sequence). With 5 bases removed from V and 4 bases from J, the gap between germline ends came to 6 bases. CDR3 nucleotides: TGTGCCAGCAGCCCAGGGTACGAGCAGTACTTC. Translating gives CASSPGYEQYF.

The CDR3 loop is CASSPWGSPSSGNTIYF. The CDR3 nucleotides read TGTGCCAGCAGTCCCTGGGGCTCCCCGAGCTCTGGAAACACCATATATTTT. J is TRBJ1-3 and V is TRBV27, with D tentatively TRBD1 (5 bases). The germline CDR1 and CDR2 sequences are MNHEY and SMNVEV (reference sequence). The CDR3 totals 17 residues. Trimming pared 5 bases from V and 0 bases from J, leaving 17 bases between.

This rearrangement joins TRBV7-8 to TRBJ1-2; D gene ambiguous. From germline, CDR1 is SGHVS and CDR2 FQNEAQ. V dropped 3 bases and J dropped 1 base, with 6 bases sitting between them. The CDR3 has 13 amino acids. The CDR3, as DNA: TGTGCCAGCAGCTTGGGCTATAACTATGGCTACACCTTC. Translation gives CASSLGYNYGYTF.

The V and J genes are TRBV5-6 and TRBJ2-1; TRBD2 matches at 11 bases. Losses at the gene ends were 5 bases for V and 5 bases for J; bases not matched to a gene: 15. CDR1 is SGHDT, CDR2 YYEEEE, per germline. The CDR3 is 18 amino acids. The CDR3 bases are TGTGCCAGCAGGTTGCCACTAGCGGGAGTGGGATTCGACAATGAGCAGTTCTTC. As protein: CASRLPLAGVGFDNEQFF.

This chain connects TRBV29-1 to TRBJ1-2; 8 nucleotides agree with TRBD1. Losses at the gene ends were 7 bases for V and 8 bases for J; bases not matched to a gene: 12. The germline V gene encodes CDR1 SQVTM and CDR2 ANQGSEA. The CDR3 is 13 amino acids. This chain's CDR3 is CSAQGQAQGGYTF. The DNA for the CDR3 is TGCAGCGCCCAGGGACAGGCCCAGGGGGGCTACACCTTC.

CDR3 nucleotide sequence: TGTGCCAGCAGCTTTTTTGGGACAGGGAACGAAAAACTGTTTTTT. Translating it yields CASSFFGTGNEKLFF. This chain joins TRBV5-4 and TRBJ1-4; 9 nucleotides line up with TRBD1. The V gene's germline CDR1 is SGHNT and CDR2 YYREEE (reference sequence). V trimming: 2 bases; J trimming: 8 bases; junction bases outside the gene matches: 7. This CDR3 spans 15 amino acids.

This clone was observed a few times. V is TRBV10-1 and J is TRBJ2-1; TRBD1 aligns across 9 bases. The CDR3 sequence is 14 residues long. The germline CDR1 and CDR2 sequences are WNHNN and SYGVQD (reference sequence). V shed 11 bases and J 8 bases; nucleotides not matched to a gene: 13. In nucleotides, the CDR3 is TGCGCCGCGCTCCGGGACAGGGTAAGGGATGAGCAGTTCTTC. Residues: CAALRDRVRDEQFF.

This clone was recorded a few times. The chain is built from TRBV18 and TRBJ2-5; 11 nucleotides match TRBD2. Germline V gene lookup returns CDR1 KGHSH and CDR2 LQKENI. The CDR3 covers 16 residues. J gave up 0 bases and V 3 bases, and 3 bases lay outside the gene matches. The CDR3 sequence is CASSPKTSGDQETQYF. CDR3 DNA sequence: TGTGCCAGCTCACCGAAGACTAGCGGGGACCAAGAGACCCAGTACTTC. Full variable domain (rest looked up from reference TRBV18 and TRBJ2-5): NAGVMQNPRHLVRRRGQEARLRCSPMKGHSHVYWYRQLPEEGLKFMVYLQKENIIDESGMPKERFSAEFPKEGPSILRIQQVVRGDSAAYFCASSPKTSGDQETQYFGPGTRLLVL.

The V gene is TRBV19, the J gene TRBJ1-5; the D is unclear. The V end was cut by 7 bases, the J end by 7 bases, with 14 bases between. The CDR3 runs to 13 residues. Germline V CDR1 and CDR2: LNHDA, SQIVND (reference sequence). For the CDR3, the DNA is TGTGCCAGTAAGGTGCGGGGTAACCAGCCCCAGCATTTT. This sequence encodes CASKVRGNQPQHF.

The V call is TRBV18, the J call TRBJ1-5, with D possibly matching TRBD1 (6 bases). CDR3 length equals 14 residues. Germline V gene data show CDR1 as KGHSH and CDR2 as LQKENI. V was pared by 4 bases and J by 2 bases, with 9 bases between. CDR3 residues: CASSLDRRNQPQHF. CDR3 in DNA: TGTGCCAGCTCACTGGACAGACGCAATCAGCCCCAGCATTTT.

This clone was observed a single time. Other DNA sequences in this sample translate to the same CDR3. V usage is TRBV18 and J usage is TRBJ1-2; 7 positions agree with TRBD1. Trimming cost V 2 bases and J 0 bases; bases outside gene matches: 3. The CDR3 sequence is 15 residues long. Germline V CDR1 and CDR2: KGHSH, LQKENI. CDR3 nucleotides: TGTGCCAGCTCACCAAGGGACAGAGCTAACTATGGCTACACCTTC. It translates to CASSPRDRANYGYTF.

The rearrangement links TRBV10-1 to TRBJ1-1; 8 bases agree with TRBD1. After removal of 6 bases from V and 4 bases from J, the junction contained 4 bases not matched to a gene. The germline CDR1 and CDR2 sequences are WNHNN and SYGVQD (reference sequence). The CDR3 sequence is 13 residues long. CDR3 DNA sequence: TGCGCCAGCAGCGGACAGGGAGGCACTGAAGCTTTCTTT. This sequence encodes CASSGQGGTEAFF.

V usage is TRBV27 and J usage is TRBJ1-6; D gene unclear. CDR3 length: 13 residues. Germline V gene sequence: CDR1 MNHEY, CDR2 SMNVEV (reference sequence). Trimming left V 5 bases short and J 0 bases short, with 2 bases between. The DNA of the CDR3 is TGTGCCAGCAGTCTCTCCTATAATTCACCCCTCCACTTT. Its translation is CASSLSYNSPLHF.

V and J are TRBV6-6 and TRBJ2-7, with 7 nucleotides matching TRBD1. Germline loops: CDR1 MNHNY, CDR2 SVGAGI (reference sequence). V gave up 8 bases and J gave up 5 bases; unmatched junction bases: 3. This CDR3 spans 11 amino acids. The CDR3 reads CASGRGNEQYF. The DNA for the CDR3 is TGTGCCAGCGGCAGGGGGAACGAGCAGTACTTC.

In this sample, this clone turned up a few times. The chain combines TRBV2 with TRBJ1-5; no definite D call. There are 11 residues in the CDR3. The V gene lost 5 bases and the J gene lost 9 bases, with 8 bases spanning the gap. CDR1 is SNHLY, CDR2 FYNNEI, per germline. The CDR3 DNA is TGTGCCAGCAGTTCCCGGGGGCCCCAGCATTTT. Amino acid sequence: CASSSRGPQHF.

The CDR3 DNA reads as TGTGCCAGCAGTTTCGCCGGGGACAGGGGAAATGAAAAACTGTTTTTT. It specifies CASSFAGDRGNEKLFF. The V gene is TRBV6-2 or TRBV6-3, the J gene TRBJ1-4, with TRBD1 matching 10 bases. In germline, CDR1 is MNHEY, CDR2 SVGEGT. The CDR3 covers 16 residues. With 4 bases clipped from V and 5 bases from J, the junction kept 7 bases outside the gene matches.

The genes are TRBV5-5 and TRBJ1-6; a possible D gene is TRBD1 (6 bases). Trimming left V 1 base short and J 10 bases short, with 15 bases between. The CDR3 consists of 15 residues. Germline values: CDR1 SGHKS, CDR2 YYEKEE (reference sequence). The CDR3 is CASSLYRGSRSPLHF. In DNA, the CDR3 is TGTGCCAGCAGCTTGTATAGGGGGAGCCGATCACCCCTCCACTTT.

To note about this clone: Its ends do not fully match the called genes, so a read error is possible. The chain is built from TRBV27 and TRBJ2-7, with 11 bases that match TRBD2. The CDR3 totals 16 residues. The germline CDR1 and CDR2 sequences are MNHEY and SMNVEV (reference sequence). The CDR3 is CASSLAGTSGSHEQYF. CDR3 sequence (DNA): TGTGCCAGCAGTTTAGCGGGGACTAGCGGCTCCCACGAGCAGTACTTC.